The 27 T cell receptor beta chains below come from one sample, sequenced in a study of neurological immune-mediated disorders (dated by TCRdb to between 2018 and 2020). The method was 5' RACE. Sequencing took place on an Illumina HiSeq 2500. In TCRdb, the public reads were trimmed at Q25 with fastp and aligned with MiXCR, with productive beta chains retained. Each record represents a unique CDR3 protein, reported with the most common genes and DNA among its rows. The sample profile shows 90,000 to 100,000 distinct CDR3 sequences; 3.5% of them were found once. The ten top clones hold around 6% of the sample. Sequences were obtained from PBMCs. These receptors originate from a woman under 30 with multiple sclerosis.

Ten or more counts support this clonotype. The chain recombines TRBV10-3 with TRBJ2-1, with D tentatively TRBD1 (6 bases). Deletions cut 3 bases from V and 5 bases from J, with 17 bases between. Germline loops: CDR1 ENHRY, CDR2 SYGVKD. This CDR3 spans 16 amino acids. The CDR3 sequence is CAISDRNKQGHNEQFF. The DNA for the CDR3 is TGTGCCATCAGTGACCGCAATAAACAGGGACACAATGAGCAGTTCTTC.

At least ten counts were recorded for this clonotype. The chain joins TRBV18 to TRBJ2-7; D assignment may be TRBD1 or TRBD2 (5 bases each). The CDR3 is 14 residues long. V was shortened by 3 bases and J by 0 bases, with 9 bases between the two germline ends. In germline, CDR1 is KGHSH, CDR2 LQKENI. The CDR3 loop is CASSPRGVSYEQYF. The DNA for the CDR3 is TGTGCCAGCTCACCTAGAGGGGTCTCCTACGAGCAGTACTTC.

This clonotype occurred many times. This rearrangement joins TRBV12-3 or TRBV12-4 to TRBJ1-5, with TRBD1 as a possible D gene (6 bases). Trimming took 2 bases from V and 7 from J, leaving 12 bases between them. There are 14 residues in the CDR3. CDR3 DNA sequence: TGTGCCAGCAGTTTAACATCTCAGGGGCAGCCCCAGCATTTT. It encodes CASSLTSQGQPQHF.

This clonotype was found many times. CDR3 loop: CASSLGQRVDEAFF. CDR3 bases: TGCGCCAGCAGCTTGGGGCAGCGGGTAGATGAAGCTTTCTTT. The chain combines TRBV5-1 with TRBJ1-1; D unresolved. The CDR3 is 14 residues long. Trimming took off 0 bases at V and 7 bases at J, with 13 bases between the two ends. From germline, CDR1 is SGHRS and CDR2 YFSETQ.

This clonotype was detected many times. The V and J genes are TRBV12-3 or TRBV12-4 and TRBJ2-7; D is unclear. The CDR3 is 12 residues long. Trimming pared 3 bases from V and 6 bases from J, leaving 9 bases between. For the CDR3, the DNA is TGTGCCAGCAGTTTTCGGGCACCCGAGCAGTACTTC. Amino acids: CASSFRAPEQYF.

This clonotype was detected ten times or more. This rearrangement joins TRBV6-2 or TRBV6-3 to TRBJ2-5; D is undetermined. V gave up 3 bases and J gave up 1 base, with 9 bases separating them. The CDR3 runs 14 residues. Germline V gene sequence: CDR1 MNHEY, CDR2 SVGEGT. The CDR3 DNA reads TGTGCCAGCAGTTATGAACAGATCCAAGAGACCCAGTACTTC. This encodes CASSYEQIQETQYF.

This clonotype was observed at least ten times. The chain carries TRBV5-1 and TRBJ2-3; unclear D gene. There are 15 residues in the CDR3. CDR1 is SGHRS and CDR2 is YFSETQ in the germline V gene. Trimming pared 4 bases from V and 1 base from J, leaving 13 bases between. The CDR3 region is CASSLALVRTDTQYF. The CDR3 DNA is TGCGCCAGCAGCCTGGCCCTGGTGCGCACAGATACGCAGTATTTT.

This clonotype was detected many times. The chain links TRBV7-2 to TRBJ1-2; the D gene is possibly TRBD1 (6 bases). Trimming pared 2 bases from V and 8 bases from J, leaving 21 bases between. Germline values: CDR1 SGHTA, CDR2 FQGNSA. The CDR3 is 16 amino acids. CDR3 nucleotide sequence: TGTGCCAGCAGCTTACGCCAGGACAGCCCCTTTAAAGGCTACACCTTC. Translation: CASSLRQDSPFKGYTF.

This clonotype was detected a few times. This rearrangement joins TRBV6-5 to TRBJ2-5; 7 nucleotides align to TRBD2. With V trimmed by 6 bases and J by 2 bases, 3 bases remained unmatched. CDR3 size: 13 residues. Per the germline V gene, CDR1 is MNHEY and CDR2 is SVGAGI. The CDR3 DNA reads as TGTGCCAGCAGCCGGGACTATCAAGAGACCCAGTACTTC. Its translation: CASSRDYQETQYF.

This clonotype was counted many times. The chain is built from TRBV20-1 and TRBJ2-7; no clear D gene. CDR1 DFQATT and CDR2 SNEGSKA come from the germline V gene (reference sequence). The CDR3 covers 11 residues. The V end lost 1 base, the J end lost 1 base, and 2 bases lay between the germline ends. CDR3 region: CSARGSYEQYF. The CDR3 region has the DNA TGCAGTGCTAGAGGGTCCTACGAGCAGTACTTC.

In this sample, this clonotype turned up once. One base away lies a much larger clone, so this may be a sequencing read error. This chain joins TRBV11-2 and TRBJ2-1; 7 bases match TRBD2. Germline V gene lookup returns CDR1 SGHAT and CDR2 FQNNGV. V lost 4 bases to trimming and J lost 12 bases; unmatched junction nucleotides: 12. The CDR3 spans 14 residues. The CDR3 bases are TGTGCCAGCAGCTCCTACTCGGGGGGTTCTGCGCAGTTCTTC. Protein product: CASSSYSGGSAQFF.

This clonotype was observed many times. The chain couples TRBV20-1 to TRBJ2-1, with 8 bases matching TRBD2. Germline CDR1 and CDR2: DFQATT and SNEGSKA (reference sequence). The CDR3 consists of 15 residues. Losses at the gene ends were 3 bases for V and 6 bases for J; bases not matched to a gene: 10. The CDR3 spells CSARALSGSGNEQFF. The CDR3, as DNA: TGCAGTGCTAGGGCCTTAAGCGGGAGTGGCAATGAGCAGTTCTTC.

This clonotype was detected many times. The V call is TRBV2, the J call TRBJ2-1, with D uncertain. This CDR3 spans 12 amino acids. Germline V CDR1 and CDR2: SNHLY, FYNNEI. The V end lost 8 bases, the J end lost 5 bases, and 10 bases lay between the germline ends. This CDR3 reads CASEARNNEQFF. The CDR3 coding sequence is TGTGCCAGCGAAGCAAGAAACAATGAGCAGTTCTTC.

This clonotype was recorded many times. The chain carries TRBV27 and TRBJ2-7; D gene ambiguous. The CDR3 runs to 15 residues. Germline lookup yields CDR1 MNHEY and CDR2 SMNVEV (reference sequence). V dropped 8 bases and J dropped 5 bases, with 22 bases sitting between them. The CDR3 sequence: CASSIGGFSGDEQYF. The DNA for the CDR3 is TGTGCCAGCTCCATCGGCGGTTTCTCTGGCGACGAGCAGTACTTC.

This clonotype came up many times. The V gene is TRBV20-1, the J gene TRBJ2-7; 7 bases fit TRBD1. Germline-derived CDR1 and CDR2 are DFQATT and SNEGSKA (reference sequence). J lost 3 bases, V lost 6 bases, and 11 bases had no gene match. The CDR3 covers 14 residues. The CDR3 sequence is CSAKTGSSYYEQYF. CDR3 DNA: TGCAGTGCCAAGACAGGGTCCAGTTACTACGAGCAGTACTTC.

This sequence joins TRBV18 and TRBJ1-1; D not resolved. With 2 bases removed from V and 1 base from J, the gap between germline ends came to 5 bases. This CDR3 has 13 amino acids. Germline CDR1 is KGHSH and CDR2 is LQKENI. The CDR3 loop is CASSPTRNTEAFF. CDR3 bases: TGTGCCAGCTCACCAACAAGGAACACTGAAGCTTTCTTT.

This clonotype was counted many times. The rearrangement links TRBV15 to TRBJ2-1, with 9 bases lining up with TRBD1. This CDR3 is 17 amino acids long. The V gene's germline CDR1 is LNHNV and CDR2 YYDKDF (reference sequence). V shed 0 bases, J shed 5 bases, and the junction held 8 bases outside the gene matches. The CDR3 spells CATSRDPYRDRDNEQFF. The CDR3 nucleotides read TGTGCCACCAGCAGAGATCCATACCGGGACAGGGACAATGAGCAGTTCTTC.

This clonotype was counted many times. This chain uses TRBV5-1 with TRBJ2-7; no reliable D call. The length of the CDR3 is 15 residues. Germline lookup yields CDR1 SGHRS and CDR2 YFSETQ. Trimming removed 4 bases at V and 0 bases at J, with 14 bases between. This CDR3 reads CASSPREGSSYEQYF. The CDR3 coding sequence is TGCGCCAGCAGCCCGAGAGAAGGTAGCTCCTACGAGCAGTACTTC.

The chain employs TRBV7-9 and TRBJ1-1; no firm D call. This CDR3 comprises 12 residues. V gave up 6 bases and J gave up 4 bases, with 9 bases separating them. Germline values: CDR1 SEHNR, CDR2 FQNEAQ (reference sequence). The CDR3 loop is CASRDLVTEAFF. The CDR3 coding sequence is TGTGCCAGCAGAGACCTGGTCACTGAAGCTTTCTTT.

The sample holds many counts of this clonotype. The CDR3 DNA reads TGCGCCAGCAGCTGGACAGGGGGTAATGAAAAACTGTTTTTT. It yields the protein CASSWTGGNEKLFF. The chain uses TRBV5-1 and TRBJ1-4, with 10 positions matching TRBD1. After removal of 3 bases from V and 4 bases from J, the junction contained 0 bases not matched to a gene. CDR1 and CDR2 (germline): SGHRS, YFSETQ. CDR3 length equals 14 residues.

This clonotype was counted ten times or more. The rearrangement links TRBV12-3 or TRBV12-4 to TRBJ2-7; 9 nucleotides align to TRBD2. V shed 6 bases and J 2 bases; nucleotides not matched to a gene: 8. The CDR3 extends over 15 amino acids. The CDR3 is CASSPIAGAPYEQYF. Written as DNA, the CDR3 is TGTGCCAGCAGCCCGATAGCGGGAGCCCCCTACGAGCAGTACTTC.

At least ten counts were recorded for this clonotype. The chain carries TRBV12-3 or TRBV12-4 and TRBJ1-6; D unresolved. Trimming took off 6 bases at V and 9 bases at J, with 21 bases between the two ends. This CDR3 is 16 amino acids long. This CDR3 reads CASSPHHWGRGSPLHF. DNA of the CDR3: TGTGCCAGCAGCCCCCATCACTGGGGAAGAGGTTCACCCCTCCACTTT.

This clonotype was recorded many times. This chain uses TRBV29-1 with TRBJ2-5, with 7 nucleotides matching TRBD1. The V gene's germline CDR1 is SQVTM and CDR2 ANQGSEA. The ends lost 7 bases at V and 0 bases at J; junction bases unmatched: 11. The CDR3 has 15 residues. The CDR3 bases are TGCAGCGCTATAGTTCCGGACAGGTACCAAGAGACCCAGTACTTC. This translates into CSAIVPDRYQETQYF.

The rearrangement uses TRBV7-2 and TRBJ1-1; 8 nucleotides match TRBD1. V was pared by 5 bases and J by 3 bases, with 8 bases of the junction left unmatched. CDR3 length: 15 residues. CDR1 is SGHTA, CDR2 FQGNSA, per germline. The CDR3 loop is CASSANSRGHTEAFF. CDR3 coding DNA: TGTGCCAGCAGCGCAAACAGCAGGGGGCACACTGAAGCTTTCTTT.

Of note for this clonotype: A read error is possible here, since a much larger clone lies one base away. This chain uses TRBV7-8 with TRBJ2-2, with 7 bases fitting TRBD2. CDR1 SGHVS and CDR2 FQNEAQ come from the germline V gene. The CDR3 has 16 amino acids. CDR3 residues: CASSLDQRGYTGVLFF. The CDR3 coding sequence is TGTGCCAGCAGCTTAGACCAGCGGGGTTATACCGGGGTGCTGTTTTTT.

This clonotype appeared many times. V usage is TRBV20-1 and J usage is TRBJ1-6, with 7 bases fitting TRBD1. There are 15 residues in the CDR3. Germline loops: CDR1 DFQATT, CDR2 SNEGSKA (reference sequence). The V segment lost 0 bases and the J segment 10 bases; nucleotides outside the gene matches: 9. The CDR3 DNA is TGCAGTGCTAGAGACGCAGAGACAGGGATCTCACCCCTCCACTTT. This translates into CSARDAETGISPLHF.

This clonotype was seen ten or more times. The J gene is TRBJ2-2, the V gene TRBV19; D ambiguous. CDR3 size: 16 residues. Trimming shortened V by 4 bases and J by 5 bases, and 17 bases separated the two germline ends. Germline-derived CDR1 and CDR2 are LNHDA and SQIVND (reference sequence). The CDR3 nucleotides are TGTGCCAGTAGTACCCTTCAGTTTCAACGGACCGGGGAGCTGTTTTTT. Amino acids: CASSTLQFQRTGELFF.